Below are 26 T cell receptor beta chains sequenced from a single sample in a study of blood T cells in healthy people across ages. The second PCR ran roughly 6 to 12 cycles with a sample-barcoded 5' primer and J-beta primers. TCRdb re-analysed the 5' RACE reads in MiXCR, keeping a single row per CDR3 protein. The data hold approximately 600,000 distinct CDR3 sequences, with roughly 53% observed a single time. Specimen: blood. The receptors derive from a man in his 60s in good health.

Here the CDR3 reads CASSRTGGSGNTIYF. The CDR3 nucleotides are TGTGCCAGCAGCCGGACAGGAGGCTCTGGAAACACCATATATTTT. The chain uses TRBV3-1 and TRBJ1-3; 7 bases agree with TRBD1. The CDR3 has 15 amino acids. The germline V gene encodes CDR1 LGHDT and CDR2 YNNKEL (reference sequence). The junction had 3 bases not matched to a gene; V was cut back by 4 bases and J by 0 bases.

In regard to this clonotype: A junction end diverges from the germline sequence, so it may reflect a read error. The chain employs TRBV7-2 and TRBJ2-4; possibly TRBD2 for D (5 bases). The better agreement between TRBJ2-7 and the DNA end casts doubt on the J call. Germline V gives CDR1 SGHTA, CDR2 FQGNSA. CDR3 length: 13 residues. The CDR3 bases are TGTGCCTGCAGCTTAGCGTTCGCCAACGAGCAGTACTTC. Translated: CACSLAFANEQYF.

The chain has TRBV5-1 and TRBJ2-7, with D unclear. The CDR3 sequence is 13 residues long. CDR1 is SGHRS and CDR2 is YFSETQ in the germline V gene. The V gene lost 5 bases and the J gene lost 5 bases, with 14 bases spanning the gap. As DNA, the CDR3 is TGCGCCAGCAGTGACGTGGCGGACCACGAGCAGTACTTC. It translates to CASSDVADHEQYF.

This chain uses TRBV11-2 with TRBJ2-3; 8 nucleotides align to TRBD2. This CDR3 has 15 amino acids. V gave up 7 bases and J gave up 0 bases; unmatched junction bases: 6. The V gene's germline CDR1 is SGHAT and CDR2 FQNNGV. CDR3 nucleotides: TGTGCCAGCAATTTAGCGGGGTTGAGCACAGATACGCAGTATTTT. Protein product: CASNLAGLSTDTQYF.

V gene TRBV20-1 combines with J gene TRBJ2-5, with D perhaps matching TRBD2 (6 bases). CDR3 length: 13 residues. V lost 6 bases and J 4 bases, leaving 15 bases between the germline ends. CDR1 is DFQATT and CDR2 is SNEGSKA in the germline V gene (reference sequence). The DNA for the CDR3 is TGCAGTGCCAGCAGCGGGTCGAGAGAGACCCAGTACTTC. Encoded protein: CSASSGSRETQYF.

This clonotype was counted a few times. V and J are TRBV4-1 and TRBJ2-7, with 8 bases identical to TRBD2. The germline CDR1 and CDR2 sequences are MGHRA and YSYEKL. The CDR3 covers 16 residues. The V and J ends lost 0 bases and 1 base, in that order; junction bases with no gene match: 5. Here the CDR3 reads CASSQEILAGSYEQYF. CDR3 nucleotide sequence: TGCGCCAGCAGCCAAGAGATCCTAGCGGGTTCCTACGAGCAGTACTTC.

This clonotype was observed a few times. The V call is TRBV3-1, the J call TRBJ2-5; D is ambiguous. Germline lookup yields CDR1 LGHDT and CDR2 YNNKEL (reference sequence). The CDR3 length is 15 residues. V lost 0 bases and J lost 1, with 9 bases in between. DNA for the CDR3: TGTGCCAGCAGCCAAGATCGGCGGATCCAAGAGACCCAGTACTTC. Translating it yields CASSQDRRIQETQYF.

The chain combines TRBV6-5 with TRBJ1-1; D is possibly TRBD1 (5 bases). Germline-derived CDR1 and CDR2 are MNHEY and SVGAGI. The V gene lost 10 bases and the J gene lost 3 bases, with 15 bases spanning the gap. The CDR3 sequence is 13 residues long. The CDR3 sequence: CATTRAADTEAFF. The DNA of the CDR3 is TGTGCCACCACCAGGGCCGCGGACACTGAAGCTTTCTTT.

J is TRBJ1-6 and V is TRBV6-1; 10 positions match TRBD1. The germline gives CDR1 MNHNS, CDR2 SASEGT. With V trimmed by 5 bases and J by 5 bases, 12 bases remained unmatched. The CDR3 spans 18 residues. CDR3 sequence reads: CASSLTGGTGADNSPLHF. The DNA of the CDR3 is TGTGCCAGCAGTCTCACCGGCGGGACAGGGGCCGATAATTCACCCCTCCACTTT.

The rearrangement joins TRBV7-9 to TRBJ2-1; TRBD1 agrees at 8 bases. The DNA end is more similar to TRBJ2-7, so the J call may be wrong. CDR3 length: 15 amino acids. Germline CDR1 SEHNR, CDR2 FQNEAQ (reference sequence). CDR3 nucleotide sequence: TGTGCCAGCAGCTCATGGACAGGGTCCTTAGGTGAGCAGTACTTC. It yields the protein CASSSWTGSLGEQYF.

This clonotype has just a few counts. The chain employs TRBV7-9 and TRBJ1-2; D is ambiguous. CDR1 and CDR2 from the germline V gene are SEHNR and FQNEAQ (reference sequence). The CDR3 consists of 12 residues. V shed 2 bases and J shed 8 bases, with 9 bases lying between them. CDR3 sequence (DNA): TGTGCCAGCAGCTTAATGGGCGGAGGCTACACCTTC. Translation: CASSLMGGGYTF.

The CDR3 is CASKLQGSPGNEQYF. CDR3 nucleotides: TGTGCCAGCAAATTACAGGGAAGCCCCGGGAACGAGCAGTACTTC. The V gene is TRBV3-1, the J gene TRBJ2-4, with D possibly TRBD1 on 6 matching bases. The J call may not be correct, given that the DNA end is closer to TRBJ2-7. The CDR3 is 15 amino acids. Germline assignment: CDR1 LGHDT and CDR2 YNNKEL (reference sequence).

This clonotype was observed a few times. The gene calls are TRBV7-9 and TRBJ2-1; possible D gene TRBD2, 5 bases. The V end was cut by 4 bases, the J end by 8 bases, with 15 bases between. Germline V gene sequence: CDR1 SEHNR, CDR2 FQNEAQ (reference sequence). The CDR3 extends over 14 amino acids. DNA of the CDR3: TGTGCCAGCAGCTCCGGCCTAGCCGGGGATGAGCAGTTCTTC. It translates to CASSSGLAGDEQFF.

This clonotype was counted between two and nine times. The chain carries TRBV5-1 and TRBJ2-3; D gene ambiguous. V lost 1 base and J lost 2, with 8 bases in between. Per the germline V gene, CDR1 is SGHRS and CDR2 is YFSETQ. The CDR3 extends over 14 amino acids. The DNA for the CDR3 is TGCGCCAGCAGCTTGAGCACAGCCACAGATACGCAGTATTTT. Protein product: CASSLSTATDTQYF.

A few counts support this clonotype. The rearrangement uses TRBV4-2 and TRBJ1-2, with 8 positions matching TRBD1. There are 15 residues in the CDR3. V trimming: 4 bases; J trimming: 1 base; junction bases outside the gene matches: 5. Germline loops: CDR1 LGHNA, CDR2 YNFKEQ. The CDR3, as DNA: TGTGCCAGCAGCCTTGACAGGGGACTTAACTATGGCTACACCTTC. It codes for CASSLDRGLNYGYTF.

The chain couples TRBV4-2 to TRBJ2-5, with D perhaps TRBD1 or TRBD2 (5 bases each). V shed 0 bases and J shed 5 bases, with 13 bases lying between them. The germline V gene has CDR1 LGHNA and CDR2 YNFKEQ. The CDR3 has 15 amino acids. The CDR3 nucleotides read TGTGCCAGCAGCCAAGATCGAGGGGTCGAGGAGACCCAGTACTTC. Amino acids: CASSQDRGVEETQYF.

The DNA of the CDR3 is TGCAGCGTTGTAAGGACGACAACTTGGGAGGCTTTCTTT. The encoded protein is CSVVRTTTWEAFF. The gene calls are TRBV29-1 and TRBJ1-1; D is undetermined. The CDR3 contains 13 residues. V lost 4 bases to trimming and J lost 11 bases, with 20 bases between them. Looked up from germline, CDR1 is SQVTM and CDR2 is ANQGSEA.

The chain links TRBV2 to TRBJ1-1, with D unresolved. V dropped 4 bases and J dropped 4 bases, with 16 bases sitting between them. This CDR3 comprises 15 residues. The germline V gene encodes CDR1 SNHLY and CDR2 FYNNEI. The CDR3 reads CASSVRDVRGTEAFF. Here the CDR3 DNA reads TGTGCCAGCAGTGTAAGAGACGTGCGGGGCACTGAAGCTTTCTTT.

V gene TRBV5-1 combines with J gene TRBJ1-6; D remains ambiguous. Trimming cost V 4 bases and J 10 bases, with 3 bases left between them. The CDR3 runs 10 residues. Germline-derived CDR1 and CDR2 are SGHRS and YFSETQ. The DNA for the CDR3 is TGCGCCAGCAGCGAATCACCCCTCCACTTT. It yields the protein CASSESPLHF. The variable domain in full, completed from reference TRBV5-1 and TRBJ1-6, reads KAGVTQTPRYLIKTRGQQVTLSCSPISGHRSVSWYQQTPGQGLQFLFEYFSETQRNKGNFPGRFSGRQFSNSRSEMNVSTLELGDSALYLCASSESPLHFGNGTRLTVT.

CDR3 residues: CASSQELLRTDTQYF. The CDR3 coding sequence is TGTGCCAGCAGCCAAGAACTCCTTCGCACAGATACGCAGTATTTT. The chain links TRBV3-1 to TRBJ2-3; D remains unclear. Trimming pared 0 bases from V and 1 base from J, leaving 8 bases between. Germline V gene lookup returns CDR1 LGHDT and CDR2 YNNKEL (reference sequence). The CDR3 loop spans 15 amino acids.

The chain recombines TRBV20-1 with TRBJ1-5; unclear D gene. This CDR3 spans 15 amino acids. Germline-derived CDR1 and CDR2 are DFQATT and SNEGSKA (reference sequence). Trimming removed 3 bases at V and 0 bases at J, with 12 bases between. The CDR3 is CSASFQEYSNQPQHF. CDR3 DNA: TGCAGTGCTAGTTTCCAGGAATATAGCAATCAGCCCCAGCATTTT.

This clonotype occurred many times. The J gene is TRBJ2-7, the V gene TRBV28; 9 bases align to TRBD1. Germline CDR1 reads MDHEN; CDR2 reads SYDVKM. The CDR3 is made up of 15 amino acids. V shed 4 bases, J shed 0 bases, and the junction held 4 bases outside the gene matches. In DNA, the CDR3 is TGTGCCAGCAGTTCACAGGGGGCGGACTCCTACGAGCAGTACTTC. Translated: CASSSQGADSYEQYF.

This sequence joins TRBV4-1 and TRBJ2-5; TRBD2 aligns across 10 bases. Germline trimming cut 3 bases from V and 0 bases from J; bases unmatched to any gene: 7. This CDR3 has 17 amino acids. CDR1 is MGHRA, CDR2 YSYEKL, per germline. Here the CDR3 DNA reads TGCGCCAGCAGCCACCCCCCTAGCGGGGGAGACCAAGAGACCCAGTACTTC. It specifies CASSHPPSGGDQETQYF.

The chain joins TRBV7-2 to TRBJ2-3; 10 nucleotides match TRBD2. V was pared by 3 bases and J by 11 bases, with 14 bases of the junction left unmatched. Looked up from germline, CDR1 is SGHTA and CDR2 is FQGNSA. CDR3 length equals 16 residues. CDR3 sequence: CASSLQAGGPPEEQYF. The CDR3 nucleotides are TGTGCCAGCAGCTTGCAAGCGGGGGGGCCCCCAGAAGAGCAGTATTTT.

This chain links TRBV29-1 with TRBJ2-5, with 8 bases identical to TRBD2. The CDR3 sequence is 14 residues long. V dropped 7 bases and J dropped 2; count of bases not matched to a gene: 9. Germline V gives CDR1 SQVTM, CDR2 ANQGSEA. CDR3 amino acids: CSAGTGGGQETQYF. The CDR3 nucleotides read TGCAGCGCCGGTACCGGGGGGGGGCAAGAGACCCAGTACTTC.

This clonotype was observed a few times. V and J are TRBV7-2 and TRBJ2-3; no reliable D call. Trimming removed 2 bases from V and 4 bases from J, with 4 bases in between. This CDR3 is built from 12 residues. Germline V CDR1 and CDR2: SGHTA, FQGNSA. The CDR3 sequence is CASSLFADTQYF. The CDR3 DNA reads as TGTGCCAGCAGCTTATTTGCAGATACGCAGTATTTT. The full variable domain, with the rest looked up from reference TRBV7-2 and TRBJ2-3, is GAGVSQSPSNKVTEKGKDVELRCDPISGHTALYWYRQSLGQGLEFLIYFQGNSAPDKSGLPSDRFSAERTGGSVSTLTIQRTQQEDSAVYLCASSLFADTQYFGPGTRLTVL.